What follows are 3 T cell receptor beta chains derived from one specimen sequenced in a study of blood T cell repertoires in COVID-19 (dated by TCRdb to 2018 to 2021). The method behind the library was the immunoSEQ multiplex PCR assay. TCRdb retrieved this table from immuneACCESS and kept in-frame rearrangements only. Not all clones are present; in checked studies, unresolved V genes account for under half, and no reason is known for the remainder. The sample table lists about 310,000 clones, 80% to 90% of them with a count of one. The ten largest clones take up more than 8.5% of the sample. Sequencing was carried out using PBMCs or T cells enriched from blood (not recorded which). These receptors all come from a woman aged 18-29 years who had recovered from COVID-19.

This sequence joins TRBV28 and TRBJ1-1; the match to TRBD1 covers 10 bases. The CDR3 sequence is 16 residues long. V dropped 5 bases and J dropped 6; count of bases not matched to a gene: 12. Germline V lookup: CDR1 MDHEN, CDR2 SYDVKM. Here the CDR3 DNA reads TGTGCCAGCAGTCCATCTCCGGGACAGGGGTCCGCTGAAGCTTTCTTT. Translation gives CASSPSPGQGSAEAFF.

This chain joins TRBV7-9 and TRBJ1-1, with D tentatively TRBD1 (6 bases). This CDR3 spans 14 amino acids. Germline values: CDR1 SEHNR, CDR2 FQNEAQ (reference sequence). Deletions cut 5 bases from V and 3 bases from J, with 13 bases between. Here the CDR3 reads CASSQDSFHTEAFF. CDR3 DNA sequence: TGTGCCAGCAGCCAGGACAGTTTTCACACTGAAGCTTTCTTT. Supplemented by reference TRBV7-9 and TRBJ1-1, the full variable domain reads DTGVSQNPRHKITKRGQNVTFRCDPISEHNRLYWYRQTLGQGPEFLTYFQNEAQLEKSRLLSDRFSAERPKGSFSTLEIQRTEQGDSAMYLCASSQDSFHTEAFFGQGTRLTVV.

This chain uses TRBV18 with TRBJ2-1, with 14 nucleotides matching TRBD2. The CDR3 is 17 amino acids. The germline CDR1 and CDR2 sequences are KGHSH and LQKENI. Trimming removed 3 bases from V and 5 bases from J; junction bases left unmatched: 6. The CDR3 is CASSPYGTSGSNNEQFF. The CDR3 nucleotides are TGTGCCAGCTCACCCTACGGGACTAGCGGGAGTAACAATGAGCAGTTCTTC. The complete variable domain, with remaining parts taken from reference TRBV18 and TRBJ2-1, reads NAGVMQNPRHLVRRRGQEARLRCSPMKGHSHVYWYRQLPEEGLKFMVYLQKENIIDESGMPKERFSAEFPKEGPSILRIQQVVRGDSAAYFCASSPYGTSGSNNEQFFGPGTRLTVL.